This passage covers 21 T cell receptor beta chains from one sample sequenced in a study of cytomegalovirus exposure and HLA in healthy donors. The study ran its PCR with 60 Vbeta and 13 Jbeta primers. The protocol was immunoSEQ multiplex PCR, while the TCRdb copy is restricted to in-frame clones and leaves out a portion. The sample lists 120,000 or so clones; 60% to 85% were seen once. Sequencing was performed on PBMCs. Every receptor here comes from a woman aged 40 to 55 in good health and CMV-seronegative.

The chain uses TRBV7-2 and TRBJ2-3, with D possibly being TRBD1 (5 bases). The CDR3 spans 15 residues. V was shortened by 7 bases and J by 3 bases, with 17 bases between the two germline ends. Germline V lookup: CDR1 SGHTA, CDR2 FQGNSA. CDR3 nucleotides: TGTGCCAGCAACTCAATAGGGGCCTTTACAGATACGCAGTATTTT. Its protein is CASNSIGAFTDTQYF.

With respect to this clone: One end of the junction does not line up with germline, which may come from a read error. The J gene is TRBJ2-6, the V gene TRBV2; TRBD1 is a possible D gene (5 bases). Germline CDR1 reads SNHLY; CDR2 reads FYNNEI. The CDR3 spans 14 residues. The CDR3 DNA is TGTGCCATCCCCCGAACCTCTGGGGCCAACGGCCTGACTTTC. Its protein product is CAIPRTSGANGLTF.

This chain joins TRBV5-4 and TRBJ2-7; 11 bases align to TRBD1. This CDR3 has 16 residues. Germline V lookup: CDR1 SGHNT, CDR2 YYREEE (reference sequence). V lost 0 bases, J lost 4 bases, and 6 bases stayed unmatched. The chain's CDR3 is CASSLGGTGGKYEQYF. CDR3 DNA sequence: TGTGCCAGCAGCTTGGGGGGGACAGGGGGAAAATACGAGCAGTACTTC. The whole variable domain, remainder taken from reference TRBV5-4 and TRBJ2-7, is ETGVTQSPTHLIKTRGQQVTLRCSSQSGHNTVSWYQQALGQGPQFIFQYYREEENGRGNFPPRFSGLQFPNYSSELNVNALELDDSALYLCASSLGGTGGKYEQYFGPGTRLTVT.

V usage is TRBV7-2 and J usage is TRBJ2-5; tentative D call: TRBD1 (6 bases). Germline CDR1 and CDR2: SGHTA and FQGNSA. CDR3 size: 14 residues. V lost 3 bases and J 4 bases, leaving 12 bases between the germline ends. The CDR3 region is CASSFQGLRETQYF. CDR3 nucleotides: TGTGCCAGCAGCTTTCAGGGGTTGAGAGAGACCCAGTACTTC.

This rearrangement joins TRBV6-5 to TRBJ2-5; maybe TRBD1 (6 bases). Germline V gene data show CDR1 as MNHEY and CDR2 as SVGAGI. V was trimmed by 1 base and J by 5 bases, leaving 14 bases between them. CDR3 length: 15 residues. In DNA, the CDR3 is TGTGCCAGCAGTTACTTCACAGGGTTAGGTGAGACCCAGTACTTC. This codes for CASSYFTGLGETQYF.

This rearrangement joins TRBV18 to TRBJ1-2; no reliable D call. This CDR3 spans 13 amino acids. Germline V gene lookup returns CDR1 KGHSH and CDR2 LQKENI. Trimming removed 3 bases from V and 4 bases from J, with 9 bases in between. CDR3 loop: CASSPRHGYGYTF. The CDR3 DNA sequence: TGTGCCAGCTCACCCAGACACGGCTATGGCTACACCTTC.

The chain has TRBV10-3 and TRBJ1-2; 9 positions match TRBD1. The CDR3 totals 16 residues. The germline V gene encodes CDR1 ENHRY and CDR2 SYGVKD. Unmatched junction bases numbered 10, after V lost 1 base and J lost 7 bases. In nucleotides, the CDR3 is TGTGCCATCAGTGAGTACAGAGGACAGGGGATAAGTGGCTACACCTTC. It is translated as CAISEYRGQGISGYTF.

The V gene is TRBV12-2, the J gene TRBJ2-7; TRBD1, the D gene given by the table, was not confirmed from the DNA. TRBV12-2 is tagged as a pseudogene. This CDR3 contains 17 residues. In DNA, the CDR3 is TGTGCAAGTCGCTTGGAGTTCGGGACAGGGGTCGCCTACGAGCAGTACTTC. Translating it yields CASRLEFGTGVAYEQYF.

This chain links TRBV19 with TRBJ1-1, with D possibly matching TRBD1 (6 bases). The CDR3 contains 15 residues. V was pared by 5 bases and J by 0 bases, with 13 bases between. Germline CDR1 reads LNHDA; CDR2 reads SQIVND (reference sequence). The CDR3 here is CASSGRGTMNTEAFF. CDR3 DNA sequence: TGTGCCAGTAGTGGGAGGGGGACGATGAACACTGAAGCTTTCTTT.

The V call is TRBV19, the J call TRBJ2-7; 8 nucleotides align to TRBD1. Trimming cost V 4 bases and J 0 bases; bases outside gene matches: 5. Per germline, CDR1 LNHDA and CDR2 SQIVND (reference sequence). The CDR3 is made up of 15 amino acids. For the CDR3, the DNA is TGTGCCAGTAGTACCCGGACAGGGTACTCCTACGAGCAGTACTTC. Its translation: CASSTRTGYSYEQYF. Together with reference TRBV19 and TRBJ2-7, the CDR3 gives the full variable domain: DGGITQSPKYLFRKEGQNVTLSCEQNLNHDAMYWYRQDPGQGLRLIYYSQIVNDFQKGDIAEGYSVSREKKESFPLTVTSAQKNPTAFYLCASSTRTGYSYEQYFGPGTRLTVT.

The chain has TRBV5-4 and TRBJ2-1; 8 bases map to TRBD2. The V gene end was trimmed by 4 bases and the J gene end by 12 bases; junction bases not matched to a gene: 21. The CDR3 has 17 residues. Germline V gene data show CDR1 as SGHNT and CDR2 as YYREEE (reference sequence). The CDR3 loop reads CASSRKSSGRVGSRQFF. DNA for the CDR3: TGTGCCAGCAGCCGCAAATCCAGCGGGAGAGTAGGCTCGCGGCAGTTCTTC.

The rearrangement uses TRBV27 and TRBJ1-5; D gene uncertain. The ends were cut back, 3 bases at V and 4 bases at J, with 10 bases in the middle. The germline V gene encodes CDR1 MNHEY and CDR2 SMNVEV (reference sequence). The CDR3 covers 14 residues. CDR3 loop: CASSFSDGNQPQHF. The CDR3 DNA sequence: TGTGCCAGCAGTTTTTCAGACGGGAATCAGCCCCAGCATTTT.

This rearrangement joins TRBV27 to TRBJ1-2; D remains ambiguous. Germline V gives CDR1 MNHEY, CDR2 SMNVEV (reference sequence). The germline V and J ends were trimmed by 6 bases and 1 base, with 12 bases remaining between them. CDR3 size: 14 residues. The CDR3 bases are TGTGCCAGCAGGGGCGATACAGTTAACTATGGCTACACCTTC. It encodes CASRGDTVNYGYTF.

Points on this clone: Other DNA sequences of this sample code for an identical CDR3. The CDR3 region has the DNA TGTGCCAGCAGTTTTCAACAGCCAGGGGGCGCAAACACTGAAGCTTTCTTT. Translated: CASSFQQPGGANTEAFF. The chain employs TRBV28 and TRBJ1-1; 8 bases line up with TRBD1. Germline CDR1 MDHEN, CDR2 SYDVKM. The ends lost 3 bases at V and 2 bases at J; junction bases unmatched: 11. The CDR3 extends over 17 amino acids. The entire variable domain, with the rest obtained from reference TRBV28 and TRBJ1-1, is as follows: DVKVTQSSRYLVKRTGEKVFLECVQDMDHENMFWYRQDPGLGLRLIYFSYDVKMKEKGDIPEGYSVSREKKERFSLILESASTNQTSMYLCASSFQQPGGANTEAFFGQGTRLTVV.

The chain uses TRBV28 and TRBJ1-2; TRBD1 is a possible D gene (6 bases). The CDR3 is 14 residues long. V shed 2 bases and J shed 6 bases, with 13 bases lying between them. Germline-derived CDR1 and CDR2 are MDHEN and SYDVKM. The CDR3 spells CASSLVGALNGYTF. DNA of the CDR3: TGTGCCAGCAGTTTAGTGGGGGCTCTAAATGGCTACACCTTC.

V gene TRBV5-1 combines with J gene TRBJ2-6; TRBD2 is a possible D gene (6 bases). Per germline, CDR1 SGHRS and CDR2 YFSETQ. This CDR3 comprises 15 residues. The V end lost 3 bases, the J end lost 0 bases, and 7 bases lay between the germline ends. CDR3 in amino acids: CASSSGDSGANVLTF. DNA for the CDR3: TGCGCCAGCAGCTCGGGAGACTCTGGGGCCAACGTCCTGACTTTC.

This chain connects TRBV28 to TRBJ2-7; D is possibly TRBD1 (5 bases). CDR3 size: 15 residues. V lost 6 bases, J lost 4 bases, and 19 bases lay in between. Per germline, CDR1 MDHEN and CDR2 SYDVKM. The CDR3 DNA follows: TGTGCCAGCAGGACCGCAGGGTACCCTGGGTACGAGCAGTACTTC. This encodes CASRTAGYPGYEQYF.

A few counts support this clone. The chain joins TRBV2 to TRBJ2-3; 8 bases agree with TRBD2. Trimming took 3 bases from V and 2 from J; bases not matched to a gene: 4. This CDR3 is built from 15 residues. Germline V gene lookup returns CDR1 SNHLY and CDR2 FYNNEI. Here the CDR3 reads CASSDLAGATDTQYF. The CDR3 DNA sequence: TGTGCCAGCAGTGACCTAGCGGGCGCCACAGATACGCAGTATTTT.

This clone was recorded only once. The chain is built from TRBV28 and TRBJ2-3, with TRBD2 identical over 9 bases. This CDR3 is 15 amino acids long. After removal of 2 bases from V and 9 bases from J, the junction contained 9 bases not matched to a gene. Germline loops: CDR1 MDHEN, CDR2 SYDVKM. CDR3 residues: CASSLPGTTSGTQYF. CDR3 DNA sequence: TGTGCCAGCAGTTTACCCGGGACTACTAGCGGGACGCAGTATTTT.

This sequence joins TRBV28 and TRBJ2-5, with D possibly matching TRBD2 (5 bases). The V end lost 2 bases, the J end lost 4 bases, and 8 bases lay between the germline ends. The length of the CDR3 is 13 residues. The germline V gene encodes CDR1 MDHEN and CDR2 SYDVKM. CDR3 coding DNA: TGTGCCAGCAGTTTAGGGAGATTAGAGACCCAGTACTTC. Translating gives CASSLGRLETQYF.

V is TRBV9 and J is TRBJ2-5, with D possibly TRBD2 on 5 matching bases. The CDR3 loop spans 13 amino acids. Germline CDR1 SGDLS, CDR2 YYNGEE. Trimming shortened V by 3 bases and J by 2 bases, and 8 bases separated the two germline ends. CDR3: CASSDGVQETQYF. Here the CDR3 DNA reads TGTGCCAGCAGCGACGGGGTACAAGAGACCCAGTACTTC.